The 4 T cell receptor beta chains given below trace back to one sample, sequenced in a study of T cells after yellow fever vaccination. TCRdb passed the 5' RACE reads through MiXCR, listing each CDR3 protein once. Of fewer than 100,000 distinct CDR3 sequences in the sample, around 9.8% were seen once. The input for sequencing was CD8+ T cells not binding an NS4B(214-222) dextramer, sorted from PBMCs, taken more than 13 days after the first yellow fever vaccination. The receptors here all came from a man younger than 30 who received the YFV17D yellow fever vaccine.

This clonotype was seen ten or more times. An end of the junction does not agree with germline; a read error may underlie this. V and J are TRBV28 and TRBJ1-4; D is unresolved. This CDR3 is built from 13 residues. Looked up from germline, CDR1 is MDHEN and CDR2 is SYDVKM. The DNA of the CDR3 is TGTGCCAGCAGTTTGTCAAGCTCGGGAACCTACCTTTTT. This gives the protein CASSLSSSGTYLF. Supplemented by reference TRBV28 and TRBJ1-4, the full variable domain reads DVKVTQSSRYLVKRTGEKVFLECVQDMDHENMFWYRQDPGLGLRLIYFSYDVKMKEKGDIPEGYSVSREKKERFSLILESASTNQTSMYLCASSLSSSGTYLFGSGTQLSVL.

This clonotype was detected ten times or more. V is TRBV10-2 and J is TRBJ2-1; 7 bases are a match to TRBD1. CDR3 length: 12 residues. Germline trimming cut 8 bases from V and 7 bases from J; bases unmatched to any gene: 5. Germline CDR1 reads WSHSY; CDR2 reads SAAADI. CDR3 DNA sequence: TGCGCCAGCGGGACAGAGGGGAATGAGCAGTTCTTC. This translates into CASGTEGNEQFF.

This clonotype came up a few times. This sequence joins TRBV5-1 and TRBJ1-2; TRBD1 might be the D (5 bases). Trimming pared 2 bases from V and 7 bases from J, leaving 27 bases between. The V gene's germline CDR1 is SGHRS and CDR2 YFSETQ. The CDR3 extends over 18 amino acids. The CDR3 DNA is TGCGCCAGCAGCTTCTACCGAGACAGCTCCAGAGCTTTGGGTGGCTACACCTTC. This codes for CASSFYRDSSRALGGYTF. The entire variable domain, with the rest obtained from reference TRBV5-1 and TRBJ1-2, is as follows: KAGVTQTPRYLIKTRGQQVTLSCSPISGHRSVSWYQQTPGQGLQFLFEYFSETQRNKGNFPGRFSGRQFSNSRSEMNVSTLELGDSALYLCASSFYRDSSRALGGYTFGSGTRLTVV.

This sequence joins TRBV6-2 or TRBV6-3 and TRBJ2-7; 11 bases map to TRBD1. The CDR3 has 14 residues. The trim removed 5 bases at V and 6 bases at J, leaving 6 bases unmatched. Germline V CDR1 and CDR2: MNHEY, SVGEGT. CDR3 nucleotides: TGTGCCAGCAGTGACGGACAGGGGGCTGTCGAGCAGTACGTC. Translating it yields CASSDGQGAVEQYV.